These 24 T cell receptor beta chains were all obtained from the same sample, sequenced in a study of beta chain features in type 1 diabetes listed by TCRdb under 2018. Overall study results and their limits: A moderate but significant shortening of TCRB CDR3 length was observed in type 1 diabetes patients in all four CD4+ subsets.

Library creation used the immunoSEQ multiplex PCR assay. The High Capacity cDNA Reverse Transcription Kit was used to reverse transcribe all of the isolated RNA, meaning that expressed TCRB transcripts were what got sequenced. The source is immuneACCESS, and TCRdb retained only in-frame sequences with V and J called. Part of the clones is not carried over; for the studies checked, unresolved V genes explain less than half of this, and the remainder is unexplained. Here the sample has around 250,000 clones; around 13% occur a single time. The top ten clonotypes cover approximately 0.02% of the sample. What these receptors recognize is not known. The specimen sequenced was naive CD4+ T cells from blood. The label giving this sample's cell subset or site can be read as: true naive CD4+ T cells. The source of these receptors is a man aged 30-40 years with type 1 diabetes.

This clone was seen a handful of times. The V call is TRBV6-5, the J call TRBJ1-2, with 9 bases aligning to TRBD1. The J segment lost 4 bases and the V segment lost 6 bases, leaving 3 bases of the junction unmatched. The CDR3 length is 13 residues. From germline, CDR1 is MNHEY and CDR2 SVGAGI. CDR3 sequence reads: CASREQGAYGYTF. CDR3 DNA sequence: TGTGCCAGCAGGGAACAGGGGGCCTATGGCTACACCTTC.

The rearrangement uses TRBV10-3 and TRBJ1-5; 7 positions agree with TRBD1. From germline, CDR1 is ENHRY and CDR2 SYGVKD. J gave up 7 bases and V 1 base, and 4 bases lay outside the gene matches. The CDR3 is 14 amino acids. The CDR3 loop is CAISELEQGQPQHF. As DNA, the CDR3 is TGTGCCATCAGTGAGTTGGAACAGGGGCAGCCCCAGCATTTT.

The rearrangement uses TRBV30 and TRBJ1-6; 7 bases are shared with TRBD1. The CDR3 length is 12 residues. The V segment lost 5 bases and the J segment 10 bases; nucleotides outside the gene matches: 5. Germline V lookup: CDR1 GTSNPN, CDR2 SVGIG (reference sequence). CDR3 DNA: TGTGCCTGGGACAGGGTTGGCTCACCCCTCCACTTT. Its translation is CAWDRVGSPLHF.

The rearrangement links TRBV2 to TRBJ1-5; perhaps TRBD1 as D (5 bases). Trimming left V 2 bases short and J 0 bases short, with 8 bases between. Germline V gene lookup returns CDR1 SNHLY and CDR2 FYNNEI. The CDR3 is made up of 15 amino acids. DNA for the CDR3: TGTGCCAGCAGTGAATCCAGGGTTAGCAATCAGCCCCAGCATTTT. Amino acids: CASSESRVSNQPQHF.

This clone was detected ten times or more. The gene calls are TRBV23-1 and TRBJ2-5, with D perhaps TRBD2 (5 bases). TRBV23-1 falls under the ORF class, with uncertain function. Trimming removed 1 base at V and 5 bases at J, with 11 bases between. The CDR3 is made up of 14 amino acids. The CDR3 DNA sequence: TGCGCCAGCAGTCAATTGCCTAGGAGGGAGACCCAGTACTTC. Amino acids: CASSQLPRRETQYF.

In DNA form, the CDR3 reads TGTGCCAGCTCACCCCCCGGGGGACCGGAAAAACTGTTTTTT. It encodes CASSPPGGPEKLFF. The rearrangement links TRBV18 to TRBJ1-4; TRBD1 might be the D (5 bases). There are 14 residues in the CDR3. V lost 3 bases to trimming and J lost 8 bases, with 13 bases between them. Germline V gene sequence: CDR1 KGHSH, CDR2 LQKENI.

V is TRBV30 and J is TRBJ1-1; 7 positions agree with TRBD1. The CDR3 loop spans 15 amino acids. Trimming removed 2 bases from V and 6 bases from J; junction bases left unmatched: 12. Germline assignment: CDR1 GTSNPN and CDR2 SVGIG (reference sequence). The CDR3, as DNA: TGTGCCTGGAGTAAATGGGACAGCCTCAACCCTGAAGCTTTCTTT. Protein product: CAWSKWDSLNPEAFF.

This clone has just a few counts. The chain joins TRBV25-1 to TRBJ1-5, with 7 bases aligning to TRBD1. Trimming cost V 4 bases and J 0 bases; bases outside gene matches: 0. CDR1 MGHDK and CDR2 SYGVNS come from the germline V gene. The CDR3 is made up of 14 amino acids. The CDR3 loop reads CASSGQGSNQPQHF. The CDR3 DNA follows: TGTGCCAGCAGTGGACAGGGTAGCAATCAGCCCCAGCATTTT.

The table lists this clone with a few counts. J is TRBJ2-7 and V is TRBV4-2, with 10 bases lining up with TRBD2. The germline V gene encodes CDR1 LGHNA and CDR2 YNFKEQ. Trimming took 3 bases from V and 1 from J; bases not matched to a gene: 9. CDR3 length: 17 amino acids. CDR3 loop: CASSQAISGGLSYEQYF. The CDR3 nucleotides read TGTGCCAGCAGCCAGGCCATTAGCGGGGGGTTATCCTACGAGCAGTACTTC.

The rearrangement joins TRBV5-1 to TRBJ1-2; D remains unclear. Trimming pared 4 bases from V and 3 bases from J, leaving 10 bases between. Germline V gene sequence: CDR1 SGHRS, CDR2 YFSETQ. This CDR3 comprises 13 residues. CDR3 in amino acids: CASSPGSDYGYTF. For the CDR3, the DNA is TGCGCCAGCAGCCCAGGATCTGACTATGGCTACACCTTC.

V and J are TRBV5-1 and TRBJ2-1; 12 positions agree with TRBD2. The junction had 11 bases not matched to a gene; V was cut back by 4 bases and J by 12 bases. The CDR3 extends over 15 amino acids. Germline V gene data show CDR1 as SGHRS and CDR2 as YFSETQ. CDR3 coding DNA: TGCGCCAGCAGCCCGGGACTAGCGGGCGTCGTGGGGCAGTTCTTC. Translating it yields CASSPGLAGVVGQFF.

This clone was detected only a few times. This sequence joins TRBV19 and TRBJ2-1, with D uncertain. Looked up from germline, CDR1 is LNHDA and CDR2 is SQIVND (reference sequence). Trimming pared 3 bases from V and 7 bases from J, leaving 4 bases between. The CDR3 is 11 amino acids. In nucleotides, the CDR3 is TGTGCCAGTAGTATGAGGAATGAGCAGTTCTTC. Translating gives CASSMRNEQFF.

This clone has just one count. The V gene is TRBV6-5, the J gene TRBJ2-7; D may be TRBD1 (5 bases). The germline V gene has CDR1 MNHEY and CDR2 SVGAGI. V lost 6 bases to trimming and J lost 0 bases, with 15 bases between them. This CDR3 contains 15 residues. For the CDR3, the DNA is TGTGCCAGCAGAACCGTGGCAGGGAACTCCTACGAGCAGTACTTC. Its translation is CASRTVAGNSYEQYF.

In nucleotides, the CDR3 is TGTGCCAGCAGTGTGACAGCGACCTATGGCTACACCTTC. This sequence encodes CASSVTATYGYTF. V is TRBV6-1 and J is TRBJ1-2; D possibly corresponds to TRBD1 (5 bases). Germline V lookup: CDR1 MNHNS, CDR2 SASEGT. This CDR3 contains 13 residues. V was clipped by 4 bases and J by 4 bases, with 10 bases between them.

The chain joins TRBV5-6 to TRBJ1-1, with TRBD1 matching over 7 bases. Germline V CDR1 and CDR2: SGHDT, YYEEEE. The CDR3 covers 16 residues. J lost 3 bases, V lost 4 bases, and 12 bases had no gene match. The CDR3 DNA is TGTGCCAGCAGCGGGGAGACAGGGCAATCTTACACTGAAGCTTTCTTT. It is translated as CASSGETGQSYTEAFF.

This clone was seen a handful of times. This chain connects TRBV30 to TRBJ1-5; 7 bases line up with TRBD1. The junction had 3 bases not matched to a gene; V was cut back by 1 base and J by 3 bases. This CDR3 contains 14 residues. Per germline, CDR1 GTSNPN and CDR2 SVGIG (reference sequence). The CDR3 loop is CAWSAGTVNQPQHF. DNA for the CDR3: TGTGCCTGGAGTGCCGGGACAGTCAATCAGCCCCAGCATTTT.

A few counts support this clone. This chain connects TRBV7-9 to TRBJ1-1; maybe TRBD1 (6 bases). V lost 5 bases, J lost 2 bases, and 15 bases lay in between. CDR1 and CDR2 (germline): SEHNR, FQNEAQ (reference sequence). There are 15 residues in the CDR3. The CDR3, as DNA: TGTGCCAGCAGCCCCCAGGGGAGTTTCAACACTGAAGCTTTCTTT. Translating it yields CASSPQGSFNTEAFF.

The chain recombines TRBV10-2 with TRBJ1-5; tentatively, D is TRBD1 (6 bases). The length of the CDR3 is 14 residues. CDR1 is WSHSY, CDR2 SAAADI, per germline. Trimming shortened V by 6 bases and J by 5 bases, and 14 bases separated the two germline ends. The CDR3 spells CASRKGVEDQPQHF. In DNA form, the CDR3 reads TGCGCCAGCAGGAAGGGGGTTGAGGATCAGCCCCAGCATTTT.

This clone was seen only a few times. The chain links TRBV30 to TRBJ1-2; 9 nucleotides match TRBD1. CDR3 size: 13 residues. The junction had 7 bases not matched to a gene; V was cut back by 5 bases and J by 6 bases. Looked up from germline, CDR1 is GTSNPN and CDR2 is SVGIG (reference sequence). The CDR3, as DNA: TGTGCCTGGCGGGGACAGGGAAGCGATGGCTACACCTTC. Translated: CAWRGQGSDGYTF.

The CDR3 nucleotides read TGTGCCAGCAGCGAGACCGCGACTCGTTTGGATACGCAGTATTTT. It codes for CASSETATRLDTQYF. The V and J genes are TRBV9 and TRBJ2-3; D not certain. Deletions cut 3 bases from V and 6 bases from J, with 17 bases between. The length of the CDR3 is 15 residues. Germline V gives CDR1 SGDLS, CDR2 YYNGEE.

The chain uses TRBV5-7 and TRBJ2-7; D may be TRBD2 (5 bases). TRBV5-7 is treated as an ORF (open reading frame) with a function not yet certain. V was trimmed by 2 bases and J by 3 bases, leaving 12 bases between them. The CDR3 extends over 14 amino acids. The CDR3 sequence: CASSFRQDFYEQYF. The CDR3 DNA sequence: TGTGCCAGCAGCTTTAGGCAGGACTTCTACGAGCAGTACTTC.

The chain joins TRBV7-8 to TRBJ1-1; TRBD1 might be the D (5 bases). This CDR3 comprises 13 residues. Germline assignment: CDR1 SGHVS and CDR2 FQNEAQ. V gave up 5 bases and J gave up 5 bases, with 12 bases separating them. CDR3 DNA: TGTGCCAGCAGCCGCAGGGTAGAAACTGAAGCTTTCTTT. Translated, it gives CASSRRVETEAFF.

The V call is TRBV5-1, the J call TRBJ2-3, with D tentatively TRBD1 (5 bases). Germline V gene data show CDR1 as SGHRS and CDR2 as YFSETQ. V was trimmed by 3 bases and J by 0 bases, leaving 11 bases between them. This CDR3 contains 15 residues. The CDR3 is CASSSTVTSTDTQYF. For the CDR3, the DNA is TGCGCCAGCAGCTCGACAGTTACTAGCACAGATACGCAGTATTTT.

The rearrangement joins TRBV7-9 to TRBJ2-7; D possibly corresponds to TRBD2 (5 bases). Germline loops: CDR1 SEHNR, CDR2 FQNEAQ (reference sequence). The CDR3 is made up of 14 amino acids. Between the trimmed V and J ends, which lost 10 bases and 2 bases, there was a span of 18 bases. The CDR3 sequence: CATQRAGSPYEQYF. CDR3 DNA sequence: TGTGCCACCCAACGAGCTGGGAGTCCCTACGAGCAGTACTTC.